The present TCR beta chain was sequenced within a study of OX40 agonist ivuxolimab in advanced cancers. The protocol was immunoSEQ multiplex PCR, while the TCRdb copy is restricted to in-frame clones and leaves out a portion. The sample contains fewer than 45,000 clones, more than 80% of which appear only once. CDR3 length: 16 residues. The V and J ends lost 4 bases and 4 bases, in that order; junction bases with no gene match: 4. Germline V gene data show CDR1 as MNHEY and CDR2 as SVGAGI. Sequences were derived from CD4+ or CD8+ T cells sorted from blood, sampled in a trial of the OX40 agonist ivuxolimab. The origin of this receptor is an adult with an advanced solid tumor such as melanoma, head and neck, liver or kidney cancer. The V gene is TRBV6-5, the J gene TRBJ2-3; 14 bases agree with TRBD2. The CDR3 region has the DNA TGTGCCAGCAGTTCGACTAGCGGGGGGGGTGCAGATACGCAGTATTTT. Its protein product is CASSSTSGGGADTQYF.